The following is a TCR beta chain sequence with its context. Antigen specificity is unknown. This sample is drawn from a study of OX40 agonist ivuxolimab in advanced cancers. At the level of the study: Partial response was recorded in three patients: one hepatocellular carcinoma and two cutaneous melanoma cases. Study outcomes and limitations: Those patients achieving a partial response at 0.1-3.0 mg/kg showed among the lowest clonal expansion. Fewer expanded clones were found on average in CD4+ than in CD8+ T cells.

Cycle 7 day 1, cycle 4 day 1, and baseline were the timepoints at which blood was sampled. The data were produced by immunoSEQ multiplex PCR, yet TCRdb's version contains in-frame clones alone and is incomplete. The sample records about 86,000 clones, about 89% being singletons. The CDR3 has 14 residues. With 2 bases removed from V and 4 bases from J, the gap between germline ends came to 10 bases. Germline CDR1 is MRHNA and CDR2 is SNTAGT. Sequenced material: CD4+ or CD8+ T cells sorted from blood, taken in a trial of the OX40 agonist ivuxolimab. This clonotype was obtained from an adult with an advanced solid tumor such as melanoma, head and neck, liver or kidney cancer. The chain couples TRBV6-4 to TRBJ2-3; D ambiguous. In DNA form, the CDR3 reads TGTGCCAGCAGTGACCGCGGCTTGTCAGATACGCAGTATTTT. It specifies CASSDRGLSDTQYF.